What follows are 4 T cell receptor beta chains derived from one specimen sequenced in a study of T cell responses to AZD1222 COVID-19 vaccine. Using immunoSEQ multiplex PCR, the repertoire was profiled, and TCRdb retains in-frame clones only, with some absent. Of over 70,000 clones listed, 70% to 80% are singletons. Sequencing was performed on peripheral blood, taken 28 days after the second dose of the MenACWY control vaccine. The receptor source for this set is an adult who received the MenACWY meningococcal vaccine as a control.

This rearrangement joins TRBV19 to TRBJ1-6, with 7 bases lining up with TRBD1. CDR1 LNHDA and CDR2 SQIVND come from the germline V gene (reference sequence). The CDR3 sequence is 15 residues long. V shed 4 bases and J 3 bases; nucleotides not matched to a gene: 3. CDR3 protein: CASSTGTDYNSPLHF. The CDR3 nucleotides read TGTGCCAGTAGTACCGGGACAGACTATAATTCACCCCTCCACTTT.

The chain links TRBV2 to TRBJ2-7; TRBD1 matches 12 bases. CDR3 length: 14 residues. J gave up 6 bases and V 7 bases, and 7 bases lay outside the gene matches. CDR1 is SNHLY, CDR2 FYNNEI, per germline. CDR3 DNA sequence: TGTGCCAGCAAGGAGGGACAGGGGGCTCTCGAGCAGTACTTC. Translated: CASKEGQGALEQYF.

V usage is TRBV5-4 and J usage is TRBJ1-1, with D possibly being TRBD1 (5 bases). V was trimmed by 1 base and J by 7 bases, leaving 11 bases between them. The CDR3 runs to 13 residues. The germline CDR1 and CDR2 sequences are SGHNT and YYREEE (reference sequence). The CDR3: CASSLPGRFEAFF. CDR3 bases: TGTGCCAGCAGCTTGCCGGGACGGTTTGAAGCTTTCTTT.

This CDR3 is CAWNLLAGEVDTQYF. The CDR3 DNA sequence: TGTGCCTGGAATCTCCTAGCGGGGGAGGTCGATACGCAGTATTTT. The rearrangement links TRBV30 to TRBJ2-3, with 10 nucleotides matching TRBD2. V was pared by 4 bases and J by 6 bases, with 10 bases of the junction left unmatched. Germline assignment: CDR1 GTSNPN and CDR2 SVGIG (reference sequence). CDR3 size: 15 residues.